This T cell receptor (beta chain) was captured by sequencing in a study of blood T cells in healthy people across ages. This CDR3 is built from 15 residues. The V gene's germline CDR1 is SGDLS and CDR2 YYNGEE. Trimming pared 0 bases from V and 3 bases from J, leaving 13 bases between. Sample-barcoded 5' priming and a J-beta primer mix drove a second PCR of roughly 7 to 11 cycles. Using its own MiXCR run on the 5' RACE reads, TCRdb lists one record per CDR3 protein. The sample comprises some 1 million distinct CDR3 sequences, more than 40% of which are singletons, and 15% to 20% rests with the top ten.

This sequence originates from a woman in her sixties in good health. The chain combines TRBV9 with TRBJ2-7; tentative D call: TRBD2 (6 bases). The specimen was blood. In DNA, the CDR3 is TGTGCCAGCAGCGTAGAGGGAGGATACGGCTACGAGCAGTACTTC. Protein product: CASSVEGGYGYEQYF.